This TCR beta chain was captured in a study of shared T cell receptors in the human thymus. Germline values: CDR1 MRHNA, CDR2 SNTAGT. The CDR3 is 13 amino acids. Trimming stripped 2 bases from V and 6 bases from J, with 7 bases between. Data came from immunoSEQ multiplex PCR; TCRdb stores just in-frame clones and leaves some out. The repertoire holds roughly 560,000 clones, with around 78% as singletons. The same data also contributed to another study, on human thymus T cells. That study reports: Highly overlapping thymic repertoires in unrelated individuals were reported by related research.

Sequencing was performed on thymocytes. This TCR was recovered from a boy younger than two with a congenital heart defect. The chain is built from TRBV6-4 and TRBJ2-2; possible D gene TRBD2, 6 bases. CDR3 sequence (DNA): TGTGCCAGCAGTGACCCGGGGGCCGGGGAGCTGTTTTTT. Its protein is CASSDPGAGELFF.